This T cell receptor (beta chain) was sequenced in a study of somatic mutations in cytotoxic T cells in rheumatoid arthritis. Generated by immunoSEQ multiplex PCR, the TCRdb table keeps only in-frame clones and is missing some. The sample records fewer than 11,000 clones, just under 85% being singletons. The CDR3 is 15 amino acids. With 5 bases removed from V and 3 bases from J, the gap between germline ends came to 14 bases. CDR1 is SGHAT, CDR2 FQNNGV, per germline. This clone appeared a few times. Sequenced: CD8+ T cells sorted from blood. The chain combines TRBV11-2 with TRBJ2-1; a possible D gene is TRBD1 (6 bases). The receptor comes from an adult with rheumatoid arthritis. The chain's CDR3 is CASSPLGQNYNEQFF. The CDR3 bases are TGTGCCAGCAGCCCCTTAGGACAGAACTACAATGAGCAGTTCTTC.